The entry below gives a single TCR beta chain sequence along with its context. The data stem from a study of B cell selection in AIRE deficiency. The germline V and J ends were trimmed by 0 bases and 2 bases, with 11 bases remaining between them. CDR1 and CDR2 from the germline V gene are SGHRS and YFSETQ. The CDR3 contains 15 residues. The repertoire was sequenced with immunoSEQ multiplex PCR; TCRdb's copy has only in-frame clones and lacks some. The sample lists about 25,000 clones, around 95% occurring once. Sorting defined conventional CD4 T cells as CD4+CD127+. Sequencing input: CD4+CD127+ conventional T cells sorted from PBMCs. The rearrangement links TRBV5-1 to TRBJ1-2, with D unclear. This receptor was taken from a human donor in good health. CDR3 DNA: TGCGCCAGCAGCTTGGCCTTGTCTGTCAACTATGGCTACACCTTC. Protein: CASSLALSVNYGYTF.